This T cell receptor beta chain is drawn from a study of beta chain features in type 1 diabetes. Whole-study context: Healthy donors, compared against patients, showed similar age, gender and cell yields. The study's findings and limits: Patients showed naive, central memory and Treg TCRB repertoires that appeared more similar than those of healthy donors. Shorter TCRB CDR3s, moderately but significantly so, marked every one of the four CD4+ subsets in Type 1 diabetes patients.

Averaging about 116 mL, one heparinised blood draw came from each individual donor. Of note for this clone: Its specificity is unknown.

The isolated RNA, all of it, was reverse transcribed, so expressed TCRB transcripts were what got sequenced. Only in-frame clones appear in the TCRdb table, and some are missing; sequencing was by immunoSEQ multiplex PCR. The table lists 250,000 or so clones, roughly 20% of them singletons, with 0.028% in the top ten. This CDR3 has 13 residues. The germline CDR1 and CDR2 sequences are SGHRS and YFSETQ. Trimming took 1 base from V and 9 from J, leaving 11 bases between them. The V call is TRBV5-1, the J call TRBJ2-1; weak D call: TRBD1 (6 bases). Sequencing was carried out using naive CD4+ T cells from blood. This sequence was found in a woman aged 40 to 50 with type 1 diabetes. The CDR3 is CASSLTGQVEQFF. The CDR3 nucleotides are TGCGCCAGCAGCTTGACAGGGCAGGTTGAGCAGTTCTTC.